This T cell receptor beta chain was recovered during a study of regulatory T cells in long-lasting Graves disease. Study-wide results and caveats: Persistent Graves' disease cases displayed lower TCR diversity than newly diagnosed ones. There was favoring of TRBV28, TRBJ1-2 and TRBJ2-5 in persistent disease. Among persistent patients, a larger number of public clonotypes were shared (about 3,000) than among newly diagnosed patients (more than 850).

Investigators prepared the TCR beta libraries by applying iRepertoire HTBI primers and Arm-PCR of CDR3 regions. One entry per CDR3 protein results from TCRdb running MiXCR on the multiplex PCR reads. The profile covers approximately 560,000 distinct CDR3 sequences, with 15% to 20% appearing a single time and around 12% taken by the ten largest. This clonotype was detected many times. Antigen: not known. The V end lost 5 bases, the J end lost 0 bases, and 12 bases lay between the germline ends. Germline V gene sequence: CDR1 SGHRS, CDR2 YFSETQ. The CDR3 is 15 residues long. Sample time point: newly diagnosed GD, antithyroid drugs for less than 3 months. The authors made the TCR library using RNA they extracted from PBMCs. The sample was also linked to a second study, of T cells in Graves' hyperthyroidism and ophthalmopathy. That study reports: Researchers report that a 13 V-J model separated ophthalmopathy from stable hyperthyroidism.

Sequenced material: peripheral blood mononuclear cells (PBMCs), taken at new diagnosis, from a patient treated with antithyroid drugs. The TCR sequence derives from a man younger than 30 with Graves disease. The chain is built from TRBV5-1 and TRBJ2-1; tentatively, D is TRBD1 (5 bases). The CDR3 bases are TGCGCCAGCAGGGAAGGGGTCCACTCCTACAATGAGCAGTTCTTC. It yields the protein CASREGVHSYNEQFF.